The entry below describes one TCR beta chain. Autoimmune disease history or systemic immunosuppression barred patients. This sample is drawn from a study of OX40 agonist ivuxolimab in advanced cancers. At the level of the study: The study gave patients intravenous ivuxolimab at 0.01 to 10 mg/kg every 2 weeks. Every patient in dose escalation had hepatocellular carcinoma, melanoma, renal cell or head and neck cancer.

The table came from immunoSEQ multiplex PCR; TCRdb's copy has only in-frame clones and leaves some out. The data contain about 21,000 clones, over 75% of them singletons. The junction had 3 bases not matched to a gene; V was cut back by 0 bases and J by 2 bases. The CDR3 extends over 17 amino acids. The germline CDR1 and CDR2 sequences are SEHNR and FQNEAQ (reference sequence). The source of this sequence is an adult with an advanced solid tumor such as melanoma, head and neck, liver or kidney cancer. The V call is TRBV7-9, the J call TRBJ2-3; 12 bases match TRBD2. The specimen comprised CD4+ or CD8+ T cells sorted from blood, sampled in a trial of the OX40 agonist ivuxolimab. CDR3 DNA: TGTGCCAGCAGCTTAGCTTCTAGCGGGGGGGCCACAGATACGCAGTATTTT. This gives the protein CASSLASSGGATDTQYF.